This section outlines one T cell receptor beta chain sequence together with its context. The antigen remains unidentified. This specimen comes from a study of response to subunit inactivated influenza vaccine. Whole-study results and caveats: Each seasonal influenza vaccination recruits few new T cells, the authors suggested.

TCRdb redid the calling of the RT-PCR reads with MiXCR, one entry per CDR3 protein. The sample has about 780,000 distinct CDR3 sequences, around 20% seen once. CDR1 is LGHNA, CDR2 YNFKEQ, per germline. V was shortened by 0 bases and J by 4 bases, with 14 bases between the two germline ends. The CDR3 consists of 16 residues. Sequenced here: PBMCs from blood, sampled 5 days after vaccination. This TCR was sampled from a man in his fifties who received an inactivated influenza vaccine. The chain has TRBV4-2 and TRBJ2-3, with D perhaps matching TRBD1 (6 bases). The CDR3 loop is CASSQDFRGFADTQYF. CDR3 DNA sequence: TGTGCCAGCAGCCAAGATTTCAGGGGATTTGCAGATACGCAGTATTTT.